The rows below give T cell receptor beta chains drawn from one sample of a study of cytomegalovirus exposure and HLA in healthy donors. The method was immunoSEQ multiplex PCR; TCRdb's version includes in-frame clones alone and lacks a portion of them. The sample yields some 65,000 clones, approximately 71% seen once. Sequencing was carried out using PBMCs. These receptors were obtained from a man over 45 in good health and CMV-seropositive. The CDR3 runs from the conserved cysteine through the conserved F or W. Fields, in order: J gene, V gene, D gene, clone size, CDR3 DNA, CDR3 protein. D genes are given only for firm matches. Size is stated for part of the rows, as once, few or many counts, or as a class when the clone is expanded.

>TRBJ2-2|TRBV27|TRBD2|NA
TGTGCCAGCAGTTTAATAGGGAGGGGCCGGGAGCTGTTTTTT
CASSLIGRGRELFF
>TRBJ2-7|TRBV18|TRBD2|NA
TGTGCCAGCTCACCAGGACTAGCGGGAGAAGAGCAGTACTTC
CASSPGLAGEEQYF
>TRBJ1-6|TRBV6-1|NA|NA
TGTGCCAGCAGTGAAAGAGGAGGAGATTCACCCCTCCACTTT
CASSERGGDSPLHF
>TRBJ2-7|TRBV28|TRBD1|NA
TGTGCCAGCAGTCCTCGGGACAGGGTTTCCTACGAGCAGTACTTC
CASSPRDRVSYEQYF
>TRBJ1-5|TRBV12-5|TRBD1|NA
TGTGCTAGTGGGGGGACAGGGAATCAGCCCCAGCATTTT
CASGGTGNQPQHF
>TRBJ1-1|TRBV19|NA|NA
TGTGCCAGTAACGGGGGGGAAAACCTGAACACTGAAGCTTTCTTT
CASNGGENLNTEAFF
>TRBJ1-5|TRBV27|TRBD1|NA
TGTGCCAGCAGTCCCCTCGGGGGCCAGGGGGCAATGTCGAGCAATCAGCCCCAGCATTTT
CASSPLGGQGAMSSNQPQHF
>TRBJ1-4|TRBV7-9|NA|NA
TGTGCCAGCAGCTTGCAGGGCCCTAGGCTGTTTTTT
CASSLQGPRLFF
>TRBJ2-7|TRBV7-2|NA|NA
TGTGCCAGCAGCTTAGGTCCGGGAGAATCCTACGAGCAGTACTTC
CASSLGPGESYEQYF
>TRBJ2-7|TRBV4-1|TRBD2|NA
TGCGCCAGCAGCCAGCGGGAGGGCCACCGAGAGCAGTACTTC
CASSQREGHREQYF
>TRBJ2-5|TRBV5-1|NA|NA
TGCGCCAGCAGCTTGGGGCAGGGCTTTAGAGAGACCCAGTACTTC
CASSLGQGFRETQYF
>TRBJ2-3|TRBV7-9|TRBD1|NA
TGTGCCAGCAGCACCCGGACAGGGGACTTAGATACGCAGTATTTT
CASSTRTGDLDTQYF
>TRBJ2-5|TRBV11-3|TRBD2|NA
TGTGCCAGCAGCCTAGGGTTGGCGGGAGAACAAGAGACCCAGTACTTC
CASSLGLAGEQETQYF
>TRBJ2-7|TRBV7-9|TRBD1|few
TGTGCCAGCAGCCGGACAGGGCGGTACGAGCAGTACTTC
CASSRTGRYEQYF
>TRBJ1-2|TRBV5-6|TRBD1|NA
TGTGCCAGCAGCTTGAGCTTGACAGGGTGGATGGGCTACACCTTC
CASSLSLTGWMGYTF
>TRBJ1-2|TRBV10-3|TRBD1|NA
TGTGCCATCCCTGACAGGGCCTATGGCTACACCTTC
CAIPDRAYGYTF
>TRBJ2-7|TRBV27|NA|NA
TGTGCCAGCAGTTTGTTCGGGGAGCGCGAGCAGTACTTC
CASSLFGEREQYF
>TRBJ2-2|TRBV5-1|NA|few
TGCGCCAGCAGCACCCAGGGTTCGGCCGGGGAGCTGTTTTTT
CASSTQGSAGELFF
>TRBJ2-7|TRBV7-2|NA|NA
TGTGCCAGCAGCCCGACCCCCCTCATCGGGGAGCAGTACTTC
CASSPTPLIGEQYF
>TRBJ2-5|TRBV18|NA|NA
TGTGCCAGCTCACCTAATCTTCAGGAGACCCAGTACTTC
CASSPNLQETQYF
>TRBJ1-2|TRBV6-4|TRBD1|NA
TGTGCCAGCAGTGACACCTATGGACAGGGGGCGGATGGCTACACCTTC
CASSDTYGQGADGYTF
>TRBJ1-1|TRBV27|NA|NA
TGTGCCAGCAGCCGGGGAGGGGTGGGCACTGAAGCTTTCTTT
CASSRGGVGTEAFF
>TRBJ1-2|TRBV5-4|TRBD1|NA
TGTGCCAGCAGCTTCGGACAGGGAGGCGGCTACACCTTC
CASSFGQGGGYTF
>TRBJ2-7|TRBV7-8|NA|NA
TGTGCCAGCAGCTTAGTGTCAGTTACCTACGAGCAGTACTTC
CASSLVSVTYEQYF
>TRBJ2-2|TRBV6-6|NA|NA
TGTGCCAGCATCCCAGATGCGAACACCGGGGAGCTGTTTTTT
CASIPDANTGELFF
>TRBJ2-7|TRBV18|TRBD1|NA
TGTGCCAGCTCACCCAAGGGGGCCGGGTCAGAGCAGTACTTC
CASSPKGAGSEQYF
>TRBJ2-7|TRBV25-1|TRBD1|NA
TGTGCCAGCAGTGATCATGGACAGGGGGACGAGCAGTACTTC
CASSDHGQGDEQYF
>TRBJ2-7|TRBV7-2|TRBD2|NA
TGTGCCAGCAGCTTAGGGGTGGCGGGGGGGGCCCCCTACGAGCAGTACTTC
CASSLGVAGGAPYEQYF
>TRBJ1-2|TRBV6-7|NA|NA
TGTGCCAGCCCCAGGCCCACCTACTATGGCTACACCTTC
CASPRPTYYGYTF
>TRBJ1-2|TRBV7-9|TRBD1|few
TGTGCCAGCAGCTCGGGACAGGGGACCTATGGCTACACCTTC
CASSSGQGTYGYTF
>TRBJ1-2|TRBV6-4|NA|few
TGTGCCAGCAGCCCAAATACAGGGAACTATGGCTACACCTTC
CASSPNTGNYGYTF
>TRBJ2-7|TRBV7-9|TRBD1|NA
TGTGCCAGCAGCTTAGCCCCCGGGACAGGGGGCTTTCGATCCTACGAGCAGTACTTC
CASSLAPGTGGFRSYEQYF
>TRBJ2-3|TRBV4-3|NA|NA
TGCGCCAGCAGCCAAGAGGCTAGAGCCACAGATACGCAGTATTTT
CASSQEARATDTQYF
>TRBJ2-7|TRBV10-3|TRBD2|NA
TGTGCCATCAACCTAGCGGGAGAACTGTACTTC
CAINLAGELYF
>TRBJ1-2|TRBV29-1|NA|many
TGCAGCGTTAAGACCGGGACATCCCCTGGCTACACCTTC
CSVKTGTSPGYTF
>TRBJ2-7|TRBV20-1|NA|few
TGCAGTGCTTCACTGAACTACGAGCAGTACTTC
CSASLNYEQYF
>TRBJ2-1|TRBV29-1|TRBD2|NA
TGCAGCGTTGAAGGCGGGACTAGCGCCGTCTCCTACAATGAGCAGTTCTTC
CSVEGGTSAVSYNEQFF
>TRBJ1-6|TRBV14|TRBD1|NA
TGTGCCAGCAGCCCCTGGGACAGGGCGGATTCACCCCTCCACTTT
CASSPWDRADSPLHF
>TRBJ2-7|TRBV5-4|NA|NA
TGTGCCAGCAGCTCTGGACAGGAGGGGGCCTCCTACGAGCAGTACTTC
CASSSGQEGASYEQYF
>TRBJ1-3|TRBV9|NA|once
TGTGCCAGCAGCGTATTGGACAGCTCTGGAAACACCATATATTTT
CASSVLDSSGNTIYF
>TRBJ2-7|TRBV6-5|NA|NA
TGTGCCAGCAGCGGACAGAGGGGGGGCTCCTACGAGCAGTACTTC
CASSGQRGGSYEQYF
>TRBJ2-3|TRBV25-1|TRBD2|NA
TGTGCCAGCCGAGAGCTAGCGGGGGGGCCAAATACGCAGTATTTT
CASRELAGGPNTQYF
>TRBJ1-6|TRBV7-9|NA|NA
TGTGCCAGCAGCTTAGGGGGGCAGCCAGATTCACCCCTCCACTTT
CASSLGGQPDSPLHF
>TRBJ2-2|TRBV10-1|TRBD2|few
TGCGCCAGCAGTGAAGGGAGGGTTAGGAGGGAGCTGTTTTTT
CASSEGRVRRELFF
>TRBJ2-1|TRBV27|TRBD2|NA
TGTGCCAGCAGTTTCCCGGGACTAGCGGGAGGGCCGAATGAGCAGTTCTTC
CASSFPGLAGGPNEQFF
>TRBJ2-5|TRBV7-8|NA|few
TGTGCCAGCAGCTTAGCCCCTAGCAGGCAAACCCAGTACTTC
CASSLAPSRQTQYF
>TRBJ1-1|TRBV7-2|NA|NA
TGTGCCAGCAGCTTAGTCGGAGAACTCACTGAAGCTTTCTTT
CASSLVGELTEAFF
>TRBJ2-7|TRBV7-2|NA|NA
TGTGCCAGCTCAGGGATCTACGAGCAGTACTTC
CASSGIYEQYF
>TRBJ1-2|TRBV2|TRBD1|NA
TGTGCCACCACGACAGGGGTTAACTATGGCTACACCTTC
CATTTGVNYGYTF
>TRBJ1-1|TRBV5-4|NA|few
TGTGCCAGCAGCCGAGGCAGCATGATGAACACTGAAGCTTTCTTT
CASSRGSMMNTEAFF
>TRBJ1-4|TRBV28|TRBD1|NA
TGTGCCAGCAGTTTATACGGAGACAGGGTGTTGAAACTGTTTTTT
CASSLYGDRVLKLFF
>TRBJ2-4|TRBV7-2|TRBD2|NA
TGTGCCAGCAGTTCTAGCGGGGGGCAAGGGGCCAAAAACATTCAGTACTTC
CASSSSGGQGAKNIQYF
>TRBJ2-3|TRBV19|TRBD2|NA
TGTGCCAGTAGTTACCTAGCGGGGTCTACTAGCACAGATACGCAGTATTTT
CASSYLAGSTSTDTQYF
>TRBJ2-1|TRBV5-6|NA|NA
TGTGCCAGCAGCTTCGAGGGGGAGGGGGGATACAATGAGCAGTTCTTC
CASSFEGEGGYNEQFF
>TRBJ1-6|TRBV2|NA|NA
TGTGCCACTACGGGGGGTTATAATTCACCCCTCCACTTT
CATTGGYNSPLHF
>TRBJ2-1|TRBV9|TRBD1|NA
TGTGCCAGCAGCGTAGGGGACAGGGACTACAATGAGCAGTTCTTC
CASSVGDRDYNEQFF
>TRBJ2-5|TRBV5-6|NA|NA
TGTGCCAGCAGCTTGGTTAACCAAGAGACCCAGTACTTC
CASSLVNQETQYF
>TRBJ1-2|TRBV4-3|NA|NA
TGCGCCAGCAGCCAAGATACCCTGCGCACACTAAACTATGGCTACACCTTC
CASSQDTLRTLNYGYTF
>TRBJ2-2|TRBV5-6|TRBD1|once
TGTGCCAGCACCCGACAGGGGACGGGGGAGCTGTTTTTT
CASTRQGTGELFF
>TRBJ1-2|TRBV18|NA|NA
TGTGCCAGCTCACCACCCGGGGAGAACTATGGCTACACCTTC
CASSPPGENYGYTF